This TCR beta chain originates from a study of T-cell memory formation after mild COVID-19. Study-wide points: That cross-reactive memory joined was suggested by some responding clones appearing in pre-infection memory. Second-wave clones reaching peak frequency on day 37 lacked confirmed SARS-CoV-2 specificity.

TCRdb itself ran the 5' RACE reads through MiXCR, one entry per CDR3 protein. This sample carries hundreds of thousands of distinct CDR3 sequences, 20% of them seen once, and the ten largest clones take 7.5% to 9.5%. This clonotype was found a few times. Its cognate antigen is unknown. V lost 3 bases, J lost 7 bases, and 3 bases stayed unmatched. CDR1 is SGHNT and CDR2 is YYREEE in the germline V gene (reference sequence). This CDR3 is 13 amino acids long. The TCR sequence derives from an adult woman who had mild COVID-19 (a few samples of this study predate the infection). Cell type and time point are not known. The rearrangement uses TRBV5-4 and TRBJ1-4, with 7 positions matching TRBD1. Sequencing was performed on PBMCs or a T cell subset sorted from them (not recorded which). The CDR3 loop reads CASSYTGVEKLFF. The DNA for the CDR3 is TGTGCCAGCAGCTATACAGGGGTTGAAAAACTGTTTTTT.